This T cell receptor (beta chain) derives from a study of T cell responses to AZD1222 COVID-19 vaccine. General study findings and limits: The study reported that nearly half of spike-specific TCRs target unmutated variant regions. Among AZD1222 vaccinees, only 6 or 7 were seropositive at baseline.

With regard to this clone: Its matching antigen is unknown.

There are 13 residues in the CDR3. The ends lost 6 bases at V and 4 bases at J; junction bases unmatched: 3. The data were produced by immunoSEQ multiplex PCR, yet TCRdb's version contains in-frame clones alone and is incomplete. The profile covers approximately 130,000 clones, with over 90% appearing a single time and about 1% taken by the ten largest. The sequence was obtained from an adult in good health. The sequencing here drew on peripheral blood, taken on day 0 of AZD1222 vaccination. This rearrangement joins TRBV12-3 or TRBV12-4 to TRBJ1-5; 7 bases match TRBD1. CDR3 region: CASSLQGNQPQHF. CDR3 DNA sequence: TGTGCCAGCAGCTTACAGGGGAATCAGCCCCAGCATTTT.